This is a list of T cell receptor beta chains from one sample in a study of vaccination and CD4 T cells after COVID-19. Their cognate antigens are unknown. One entry per CDR3 protein, called by TCRdb with MiXCR from the PCR reads. The sample yields about 22,000 distinct CDR3 sequences, around 37% seen once. Sequences were derived from CD4+ T cells from blood, cultured in vitro, sampled about 7 months after SARS-CoV-2 vaccination. These TCRs come from a human donor who had recovered from COVID-19. Each CDR3 is given with its conserved first and last residue.

v_call cdr3_length cdr3_aa
TRBV20-1 17 CSARGPTSGGSPDTQYF
TRBV12-3/TRBV12-4 14 CASKHRRLNTEAFF
TRBV27 13 CASSFRDSRGYTF
TRBV7-2 13 CASSLEPGTEQYF
TRBV25-1 14 CASVPRRGAETQYF
TRBV10-1 13 CASGTSGSREQYF
TRBV6-1 13 CASSENIDSPLHF
TRBV15 16 CATSRDRGVGTYEQYF
TRBV7-3 18 CASSPGTGARAGANVLTF
TRBV25-1 14 CASSEWSGSETQYF
TRBV7-9 15 CASSRTSGSTDTQYF
TRBV10-1 14 CASSTGAGVYEQYF
TRBV15 13 CATSRDRVYEQYF
TRBV28 16 CASTLRPTGFTDTQYF
TRBV7-2 13 CASSLAGARDEYF
TRBV5-6 14 CASSLAEVNSPLHF
TRBV28 13 CAIQSGQPPSWDF
TRBV7-9 14 CASSQVTGGTEAFF
TRBV7-8 17 CASSLAGTAYSYNEQFF
TRBV20-1 15 CSARGGGRRTYEQYF
TRBV28 13 CASIRQLRNEAFF
TRBV10-3 16 CAISGQREPSYNEQFF
TRBV6-5 15 CASSYRTELQETQYF
TRBV6-1 12 CACDRPGNEQFF
TRBV19 15 CASSIGAAQGGEQFF
TRBV27 14 CASSRYRGSYEQYF
TRBV28 14 CASSLRLGATEAFF
TRBV29-1 13 CSVEPQGADTQYF
TRBV2 13 CASQDAFTDTQYF
TRBV7-2 16 CASSLTGQMTNYGYTF
TRBV28 16 CASSFGGVSYNSPLHF
TRBV6-1 14 CAIKMGLQPYGYTF
TRBV24-1 17 CATSDPAGNTHRDTQYF
TRBV7-2 16 CASSLGTGGGRNTQYF
TRBV5-5 12 CASSSSGTEAFF
TRBV6-5 15 CASSFTGLEGDEQFF
TRBV21-1 14 CASSNHSSFETQYF
TRBV7-3 17 CASSYHGGQGYYNEQFF
TRBV20-1 13 CSAREGGDTEAFF
TRBV6-5 15 CASSLAGTNSYEQYF
TRBV7-9 17 CASSPKTGTPNTDTQYF
TRBV7-6 15 CASSMAGQGAGELFF
TRBV28 13 CASGQGYGSPLHF